This T cell receptor (beta chain) originates from a study of T cells after yellow fever vaccination. Study information: Where fractions had low cell numbers, libraries were prepared from them with the SMART-Seq v4 Ultra Low Input RNA kit.

From the 5' RACE reads, TCRdb called clonotypes with MiXCR, one entry per CDR3 protein. The data contain about 580,000 distinct CDR3 sequences, about 17% of them singletons. About this clonotype itself: The antigen remains undetermined.

Findings and caveats of the study: Most clones from primary vaccination resurfaced after the booster (nearly 97% CD4, 88% CD8). A faster peak, day 5 versus 15, was reached by the weaker secondary response.

This TCR derives from a man between 18 and 29 years old who received the YFV17D yellow fever vaccine. This material consisted of PBMCs, taken 5 to 6 days after the first yellow fever vaccination.

CDR3 DNA: TGCAGTGCTAGAGCCCCAGAACAGGGGGCTGGGGCCAACGTCCTGACTTTC. Translated, it gives CSARAPEQGAGANVLTF. The chain recombines TRBV20-1 with TRBJ2-6, with 8 nucleotides matching TRBD1. The CDR3 runs to 17 residues. Trimming took 1 base from V and 2 from J; bases not matched to a gene: 7. CDR1 is DFQATT and CDR2 is SNEGSKA in the germline V gene (reference sequence).